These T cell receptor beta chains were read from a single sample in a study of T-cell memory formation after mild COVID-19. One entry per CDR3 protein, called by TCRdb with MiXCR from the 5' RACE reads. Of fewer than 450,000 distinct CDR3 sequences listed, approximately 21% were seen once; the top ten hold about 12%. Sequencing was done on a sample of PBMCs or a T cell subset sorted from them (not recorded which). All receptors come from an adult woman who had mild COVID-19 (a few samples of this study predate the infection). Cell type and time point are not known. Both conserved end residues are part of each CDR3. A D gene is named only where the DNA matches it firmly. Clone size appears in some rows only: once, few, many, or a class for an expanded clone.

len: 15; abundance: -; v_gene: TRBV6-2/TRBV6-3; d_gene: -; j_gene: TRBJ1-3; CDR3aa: CASSYGTVSGNTIYF; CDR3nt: TGTGCCAGCAGTTACGGGACTGTGTCTGGAAACACCATATATTTT
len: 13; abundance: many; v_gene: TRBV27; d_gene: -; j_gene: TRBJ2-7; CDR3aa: CASSLTGYYEQYF; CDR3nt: TGTGCCAGCAGTTTAACGGGGTACTACGAGCAGTACTTC
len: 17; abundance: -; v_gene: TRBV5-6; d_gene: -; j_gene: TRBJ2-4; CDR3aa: CASSSDRGLRAKNIQYF; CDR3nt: TGTGCCAGCAGCTCAGACAGGGGACTACGGGCCAAAAACATTCAGTACTTC
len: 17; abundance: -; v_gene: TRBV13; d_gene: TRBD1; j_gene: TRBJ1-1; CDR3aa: CASSGLTGLFGNTEAFF; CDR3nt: TGTGCCAGCAGCGGACTGACAGGGCTCTTTGGTAACACTGAAGCTTTCTTT
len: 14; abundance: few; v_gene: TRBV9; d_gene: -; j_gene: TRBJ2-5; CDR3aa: CASSVSGDRETQYF; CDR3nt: TGTGCCAGCAGCGTTAGTGGGGACCGAGAGACCCAGTACTTC
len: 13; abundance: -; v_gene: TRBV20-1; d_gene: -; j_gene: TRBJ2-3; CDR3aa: CSARRGSADTQYF; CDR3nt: TGCAGTGCTCGTCGGGGTAGCGCAGATACGCAGTATTTT
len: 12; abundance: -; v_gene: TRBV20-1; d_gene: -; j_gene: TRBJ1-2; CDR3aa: CSASDGARGYTF; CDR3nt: TGCAGTGCTAGTGACGGAGCGCGGGGCTACACCTTC
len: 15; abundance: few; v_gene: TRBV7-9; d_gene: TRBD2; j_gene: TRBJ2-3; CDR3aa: CASSSGTSSWDTQYF; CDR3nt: TGTGCCAGCAGCTCCGGGACTAGCAGTTGGGATACGCAGTATTTT
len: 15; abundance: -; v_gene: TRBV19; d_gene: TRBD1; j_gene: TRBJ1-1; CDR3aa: CASTDRGPMNTEAFF; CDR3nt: TGTGCCAGTACGGACAGGGGGCCGATGAACACTGAAGCTTTCTTT
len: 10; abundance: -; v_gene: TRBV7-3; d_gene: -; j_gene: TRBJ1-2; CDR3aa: CASSSYGYTF; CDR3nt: TGTGCCAGCAGCTCCTATGGCTACACCTTC
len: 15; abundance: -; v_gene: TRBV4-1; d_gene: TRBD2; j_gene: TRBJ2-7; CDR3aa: CASSQPTSGTYEQYF; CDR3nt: TGCGCCAGCAGCCAACCGACTAGCGGAACCTACGAGCAGTACTTC
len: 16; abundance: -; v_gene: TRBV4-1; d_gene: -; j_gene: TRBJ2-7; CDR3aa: CASSQDLTPISYEQYF; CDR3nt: TGCGCCAGCAGCCAGGACCTGACACCTATCTCCTACGAGCAGTACTTC
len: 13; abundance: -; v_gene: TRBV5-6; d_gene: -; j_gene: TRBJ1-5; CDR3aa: CASSLAGSQPQHF; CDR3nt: TGTGCCAGCAGCTTGGCCGGGTCTCAGCCCCAGCATTTT
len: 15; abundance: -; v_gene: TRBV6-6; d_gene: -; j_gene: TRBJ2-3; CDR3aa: CASSSGRLRTDTQYF; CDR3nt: TGTGCCAGCAGTTCGGGACGTCTACGCACAGATACGCAGTATTTT
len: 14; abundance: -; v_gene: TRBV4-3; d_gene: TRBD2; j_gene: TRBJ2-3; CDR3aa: CASSQAGGPDTQYF; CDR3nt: TGCGCCAGCAGCCAAGCGGGAGGGCCAGATACGCAGTATTTT
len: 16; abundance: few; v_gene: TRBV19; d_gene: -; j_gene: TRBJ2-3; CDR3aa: CASSIDVRRTTDTQYF; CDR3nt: TGTGCCAGTAGTATAGATGTAAGGCGGACCACAGATACGCAGTATTTT
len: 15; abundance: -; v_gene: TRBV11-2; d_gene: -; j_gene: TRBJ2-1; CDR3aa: CASSLDRASGNEQFF; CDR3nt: TGTGCCAGCAGCTTGGACCGGGCGTCGGGCAATGAGCAGTTCTTC
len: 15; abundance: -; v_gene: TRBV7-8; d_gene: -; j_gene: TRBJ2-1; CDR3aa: CASSLPGTPPQEQFF; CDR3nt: TGTGCCAGCAGCTTACCCGGGACTCCCCCACAGGAGCAGTTCTTC
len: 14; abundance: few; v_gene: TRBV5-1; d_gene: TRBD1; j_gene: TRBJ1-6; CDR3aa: CASSYEQGSSPLHF; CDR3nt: TGCGCCAGCAGTTATGAACAGGGGAGCTCACCCCTCCACTTT
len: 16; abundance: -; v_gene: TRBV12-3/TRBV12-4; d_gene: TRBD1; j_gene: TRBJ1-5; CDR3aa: CASSLGSGTGGQPQHF; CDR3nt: TGTGCCAGCAGTTTAGGGTCAGGGACAGGGGGGCAGCCCCAGCATTTT
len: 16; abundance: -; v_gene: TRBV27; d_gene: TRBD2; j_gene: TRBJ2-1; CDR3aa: CASSPLSSGGAVEQFF; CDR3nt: TGTGCCAGCAGTCCCCTCTCTAGCGGGGGGGCGGTCGAGCAGTTCTTC
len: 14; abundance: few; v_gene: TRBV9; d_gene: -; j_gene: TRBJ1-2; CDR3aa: CASSAWDGNYGYTF; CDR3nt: TGTGCCAGCAGCGCCTGGGACGGAAACTATGGCTACACCTTC
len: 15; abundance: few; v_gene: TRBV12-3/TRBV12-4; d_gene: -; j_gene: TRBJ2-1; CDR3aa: CASSFQSNSYNEQFF; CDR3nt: TGTGCCAGCAGTTTCCAGTCCAACTCCTACAATGAGCAGTTCTTC
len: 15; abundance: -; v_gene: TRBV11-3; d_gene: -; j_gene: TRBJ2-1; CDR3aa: CASSRRGGYVNEQFF; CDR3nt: TGTGCCAGCTCGAGGCGGGGTGGTTATGTGAATGAGCAGTTCTTC
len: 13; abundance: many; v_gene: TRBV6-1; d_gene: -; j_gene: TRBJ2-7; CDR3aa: CASSDRENYEQYF; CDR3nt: TGTGCCAGCAGTGATAGGGAAAACTACGAGCAGTACTTC
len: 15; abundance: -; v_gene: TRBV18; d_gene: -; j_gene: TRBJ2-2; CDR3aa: CASSPTGTKTGELFF; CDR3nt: TGTGCCAGCTCGCCCACCGGGACGAAGACCGGGGAGCTGTTTTTT
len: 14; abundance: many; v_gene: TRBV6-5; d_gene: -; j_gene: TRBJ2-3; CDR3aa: CASSVRRSTDTQYF; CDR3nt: TGTGCCAGCAGCGTCCGGCGAAGCACAGATACGCAGTATTTT
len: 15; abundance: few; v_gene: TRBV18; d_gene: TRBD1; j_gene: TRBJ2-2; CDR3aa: CASSLGQGATGELFF; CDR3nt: TGTGCCAGCTCACTAGGACAGGGGGCGACCGGGGAGCTGTTTTTT
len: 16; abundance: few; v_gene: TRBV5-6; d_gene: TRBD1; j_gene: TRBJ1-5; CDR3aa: CASSLGTVHSNQPQHF; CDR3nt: TGTGCCAGCAGCCTAGGGACAGTCCATAGCAATCAGCCCCAGCATTTT
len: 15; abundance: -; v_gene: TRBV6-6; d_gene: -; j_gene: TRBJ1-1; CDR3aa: CASSYGPTGFTEAFF; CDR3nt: TGTGCCAGCAGTTACGGCCCAACGGGTTTTACTGAAGCTTTCTTT
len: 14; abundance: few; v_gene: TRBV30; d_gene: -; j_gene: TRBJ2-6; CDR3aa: CAWSVASGANVLTF; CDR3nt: TGTGCCTGGAGTGTGGCGTCTGGGGCCAACGTCCTGACTTTC
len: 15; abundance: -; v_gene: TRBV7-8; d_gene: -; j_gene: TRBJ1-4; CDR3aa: CASSLSTGNNEKLFF; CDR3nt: TGTGCCAGCAGCTTAAGTACAGGGAATAATGAAAAACTGTTTTTT
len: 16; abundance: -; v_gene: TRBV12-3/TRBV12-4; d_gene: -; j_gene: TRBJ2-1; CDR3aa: CASSYVAGISYNEQFF; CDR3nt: TGTGCCAGCAGTTATGTGGCAGGGATCTCCTACAATGAGCAGTTCTTC
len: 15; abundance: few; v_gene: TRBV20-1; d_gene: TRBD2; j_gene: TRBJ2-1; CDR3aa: CSARLAGGALDEQFF; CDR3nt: TGCAGTGCTCGTCTAGCGGGAGGGGCACTGGATGAGCAGTTCTTC
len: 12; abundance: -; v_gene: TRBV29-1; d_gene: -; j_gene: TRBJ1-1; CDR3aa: CSVRRGNTEAFF; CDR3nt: TGCAGCGTACGACGGGGGAACACTGAAGCTTTCTTT
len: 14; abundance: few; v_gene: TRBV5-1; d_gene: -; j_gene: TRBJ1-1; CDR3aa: CASSPGPGNTEAFF; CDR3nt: TGCGCCAGCAGCCCCGGGCCGGGGAACACTGAAGCTTTCTTT
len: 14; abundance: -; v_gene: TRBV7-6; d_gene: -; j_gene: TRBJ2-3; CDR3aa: CASRRRGARDTQYF; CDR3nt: TGTGCCAGCAGACGGAGGGGGGCGAGAGATACGCAGTATTTT
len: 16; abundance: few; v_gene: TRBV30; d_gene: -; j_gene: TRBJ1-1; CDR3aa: CAWSTLTGQTNTEAFF; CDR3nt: TGTGCCTGGAGTACCCTGACCGGACAGACGAACACTGAAGCTTTCTTT
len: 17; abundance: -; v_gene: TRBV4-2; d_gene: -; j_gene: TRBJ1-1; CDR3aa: CASSQRPGLDRGTEAFF; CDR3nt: TGTGCCAGCAGCCAACGTCCAGGTTTGGACCGGGGAACTGAAGCTTTCTTT
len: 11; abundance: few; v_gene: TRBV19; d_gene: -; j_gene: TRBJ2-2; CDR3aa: CASTKGGELFF; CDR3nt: TGTGCCAGTACCAAAGGGGGGGAGCTGTTTTTT
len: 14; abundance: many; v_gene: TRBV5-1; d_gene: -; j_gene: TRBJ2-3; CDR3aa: CASFREGSTDTQYF; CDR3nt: TGCGCCAGCTTTCGGGAAGGGAGCACAGATACGCAGTATTTT
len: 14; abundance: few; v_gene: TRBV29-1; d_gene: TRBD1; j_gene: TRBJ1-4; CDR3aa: CSVQPGQGGEQLFF; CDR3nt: TGCAGCGTACAACCGGGACAGGGAGGGGAGCAACTGTTTTTT